This T cell receptor (beta chain) was documented in a study of T cells after yellow fever vaccination. Regarding the study as a whole: Although most clonotypes did not, a small share appeared in both CD4 and CD8 compartments.

This CDR3 is built from 14 residues. Germline V gene data show CDR1 as SGHRS and CDR2 as YFSETQ. The germline V and J ends were trimmed by 2 bases and 2 bases, with 10 bases remaining between them. TCRdb re-derived calls from the 5' RACE reads in MiXCR, one entry per CDR3 protein. The table has a few hundred thousand distinct CDR3 sequences, around 6.8% seen once; the top ten hold roughly a sixth. This clonotype was picked up a small number of times. What it binds is not known. The material was PBMCs, obtained roughly seven weeks after the first yellow fever vaccination. The chain carries TRBV5-1 and TRBJ1-2; D not resolved. The TCR was taken from a man younger than 35 who received the YFV17D yellow fever vaccine. The CDR3 DNA sequence: TGCGCCAGCAGCTTAACCACAGTCAACTATGGCTACACCTTC. Translated, it gives CASSLTTVNYGYTF.